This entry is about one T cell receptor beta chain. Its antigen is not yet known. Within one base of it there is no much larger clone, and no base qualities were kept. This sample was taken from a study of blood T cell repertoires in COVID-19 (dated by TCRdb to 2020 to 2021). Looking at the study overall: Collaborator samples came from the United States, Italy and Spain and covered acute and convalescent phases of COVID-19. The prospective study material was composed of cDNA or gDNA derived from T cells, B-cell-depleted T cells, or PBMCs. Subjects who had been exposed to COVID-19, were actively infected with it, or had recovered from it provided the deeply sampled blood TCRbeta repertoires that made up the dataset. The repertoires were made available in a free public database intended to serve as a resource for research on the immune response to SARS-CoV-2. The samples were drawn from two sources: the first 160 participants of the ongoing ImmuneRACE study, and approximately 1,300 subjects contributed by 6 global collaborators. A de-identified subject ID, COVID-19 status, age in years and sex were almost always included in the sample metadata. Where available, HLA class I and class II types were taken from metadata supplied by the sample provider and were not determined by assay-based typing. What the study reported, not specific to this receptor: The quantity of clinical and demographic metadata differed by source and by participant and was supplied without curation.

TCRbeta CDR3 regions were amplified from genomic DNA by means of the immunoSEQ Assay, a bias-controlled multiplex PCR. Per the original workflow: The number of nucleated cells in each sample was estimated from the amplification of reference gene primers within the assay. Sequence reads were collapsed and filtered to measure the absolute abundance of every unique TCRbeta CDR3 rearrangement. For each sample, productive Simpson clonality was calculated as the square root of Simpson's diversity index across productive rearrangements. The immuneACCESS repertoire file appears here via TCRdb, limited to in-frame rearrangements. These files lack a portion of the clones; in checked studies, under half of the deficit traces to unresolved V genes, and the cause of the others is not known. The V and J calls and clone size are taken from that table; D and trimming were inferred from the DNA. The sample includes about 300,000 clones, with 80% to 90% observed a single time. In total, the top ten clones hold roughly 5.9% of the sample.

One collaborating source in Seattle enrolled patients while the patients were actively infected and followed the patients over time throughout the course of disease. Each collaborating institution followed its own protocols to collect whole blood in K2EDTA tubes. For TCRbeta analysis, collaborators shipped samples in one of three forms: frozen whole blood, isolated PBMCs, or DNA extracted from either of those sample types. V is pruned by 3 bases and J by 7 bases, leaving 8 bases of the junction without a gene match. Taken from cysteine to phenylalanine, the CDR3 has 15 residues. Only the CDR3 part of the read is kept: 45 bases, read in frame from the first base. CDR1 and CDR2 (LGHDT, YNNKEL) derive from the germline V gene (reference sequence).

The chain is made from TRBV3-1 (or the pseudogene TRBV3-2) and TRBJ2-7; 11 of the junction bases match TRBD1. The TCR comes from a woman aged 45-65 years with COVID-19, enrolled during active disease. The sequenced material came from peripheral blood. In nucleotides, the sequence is TGTGCCAGCAGCCACGGCCTTGGGACAGGGGGGGAGCAGTACTTC. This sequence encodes CASSHGLGTGGEQYF.